This T cell receptor beta chain stems from a study of sequential checkpoint blockade in melanoma. The wider study: Patients were randomized 1:1 to nivolumab-then-ipilimumab or ipilimumab-then-nivolumab first-line. Both treatment sequences were followed by maintenance nivolumab.

Treatment specified: randomized to nivolumab then ipilimumab (arm A) or the reverse (arm B). From thawed PBMCs, live CD3+CD8+ cells negative for CD19 and CD56 were sorted. The method was immunoSEQ multiplex PCR; TCRdb's version includes in-frame clones alone and lacks a portion of them. The sample shows 35,000 to 40,000 clones, roughly 90% of them seen only once. The CDR3 covers 15 residues. Trimming took 4 bases from V and 6 from J, leaving 17 bases between them. Germline V gene data show CDR1 as SGDLS and CDR2 as YYNGEE. The receptor was isolated from a human donor with melanoma. The chain employs TRBV9 and TRBJ2-1; D call uncertain. Here the sequenced sample was CD8+ T cells sorted from blood (inferred from file names), taken from a patient given nivolumab and ipilimumab in sequence. This CDR3 reads CASSPRLSRSNEQFF. CDR3 nucleotides: TGTGCCAGCAGCCCGCGACTGAGCCGAAGCAATGAGCAGTTCTTC.